These T cell receptor beta chains were read from a single sample in a study of shared clonotypes between healthy human individuals. TCRdb's copy holds only in-frame clones and misses some; the assay was immunoSEQ multiplex PCR. The sample has about 2 million clones, about 95% seen once. Sequencing input: naive CD8+ T cells sorted from blood. These receptor sequences come from a man younger than 35 in good health. Both conserved end residues are part of each CDR3. A D gene is named only where the DNA matches it firmly. Not all rows give a size; the values are once, few, many and, for expanded clones, a class.

v_call	clone_size	j_call	d_call	cdr3_length	cdr3_aa	cdr3_nt
TRBV7-9	NA	TRBJ2-3	TRBD2	15	CASSFSGSGADTQYF	TGTGCCAGCAGCTTTAGCGGGAGTGGGGCAGATACGCAGTATTTT
TRBV6-6	NA	TRBJ1-5	NA	16	CASSYRTEYSNQPQHF	TGTGCCAGCAGTTACAGGACAGAGTATAGCAATCAGCCCCAGCATTTT
TRBV10-3	NA	TRBJ2-7	NA	13	CAISDFDPYEQYF	TGTGCCATCAGTGATTTCGACCCTTACGAGCAGTACTTC
TRBV29-1	NA	TRBJ2-1	NA	11	CSVLSYNEQFF	TGCAGCGTCCTGTCCTACAATGAGCAGTTCTTC
TRBV13	NA	TRBJ2-3	NA	13	CASSTRTPDTQYF	TGTGCCAGCAGCACGCGGACGCCGGATACGCAGTATTTT
TRBV7-9	NA	TRBJ2-7	TRBD2	13	CASSLAGRSEQYF	TGTGCCAGCAGCTTAGCCGGGAGGAGCGAGCAGTACTTC
TRBV30	many	TRBJ2-3	NA	14	CAGRGRGGTDTQYF	TGTGCCGGGAGGGGCAGGGGGGGGACAGATACGCAGTATTTT
TRBV6-1	NA	TRBJ2-7	TRBD1	15	CASSELRQGPREQYF	TGTGCCAGCAGTGAACTGAGACAGGGACCACGCGAGCAGTACTTC
TRBV4-1	NA	TRBJ2-1	NA	14	CASSRKQGNDEQFF	TGCGCCAGCAGCCGCAAGCAGGGGAACGATGAGCAGTTCTTC
TRBV6-5	NA	TRBJ2-2	NA	13	CASSYYDGGELFF	TGTGCCAGCAGTTACTATGACGGCGGGGAGCTGTTTTTT
TRBV6-5	NA	TRBJ1-2	NA	13	CASSLGTAYGYTF	TGTGCCAGCAGTCTCGGGACGGCCTATGGCTACACCTTC
TRBV10-1	NA	TRBJ2-7	TRBD2	14	CASSDSGRTYEQYF	TGCGCCAGCAGTGATAGCGGGAGGACCTACGAGCAGTACTTC
TRBV5-4	NA	TRBJ1-6	NA	15	CASSLGSVNNSPLHF	TGTGCCAGCAGCTTAGGGTCCGTCAATAATTCACCCCTCCACTTT
TRBV5-5	NA	TRBJ2-1	NA	13	CASSLYWGDEQFF	TGTGCCAGCAGCTTGTATTGGGGAGATGAGCAGTTCTTC
TRBV7-9	NA	TRBJ2-7	TRBD2	16	CASSFSLGGGNYEQYF	TGTGCCAGCAGCTTCTCCCTTGGCGGGGGAAACTACGAGCAGTACTTC
TRBV2	NA	TRBJ2-2	NA	16	CASSEALSGNTGELFF	TGTGCCAGCAGTGAAGCGCTGAGCGGGAACACCGGGGAGCTGTTTTTT
TRBV19	NA	TRBJ2-3	NA	16	CASSIGIDREADTQYF	TGTGCCAGTAGTATAGGAATCGACAGGGAGGCAGATACGCAGTATTTT
TRBV28	NA	TRBJ1-5	NA	14	CASTQQGLGQPQHF	TGTGCCAGCACTCAACAGGGTCTAGGTCAGCCCCAGCATTTT
TRBV13	NA	TRBJ2-5	TRBD2	14	CASSSRGGQETQYF	TGTGCCAGCAGCTCCCGGGGGGGCCAGGAGACCCAGTACTTC
TRBV4-3	NA	TRBJ2-7	TRBD1	15	CASSPGQGKTYEQYF	TGCGCCAGCAGCCCAGGACAGGGAAAGACCTACGAGCAGTACTTC
TRBV4-1	once	TRBJ2-1	TRBD2	20	CASSHQGTSGPSSSYNEQFF	TGCGCCAGCAGCCATCAGGGGACTAGCGGGCCTTCAAGCTCCTACAATGAGCAGTTCTTC
TRBV27	NA	TRBJ2-7	TRBD2	16	CASSLWGLAGDYEQYF	TGTGCCAGCAGTTTATGGGGACTAGCGGGGGACTACGAGCAGTACTTC
TRBV11-2	NA	TRBJ2-3	TRBD1	16	CASSKNRGTRSDTQYF	TGTGCCAGCAGCAAGAACAGGGGGACTCGTTCAGATACGCAGTATTTT
TRBV9	NA	TRBJ2-7	TRBD1	17	CASSVDSRQGITYEQYF	TGTGCCAGCAGCGTAGACTCCAGACAGGGAATAACCTACGAGCAGTACTTC
TRBV7-6	NA	TRBJ2-2	NA	13	CASSLADTGELFF	TGTGCCAGCAGCTTAGCAGACACCGGGGAGCTGTTTTTT
TRBV2	NA	TRBJ2-1	TRBD2	16	CASSGARDYVNNEQFF	TGTGCCAGCAGTGGAGCGCGGGACTACGTAAACAATGAGCAGTTCTTC
TRBV27	NA	TRBJ2-7	TRBD2	14	CASSLASGTYEQYF	TGTGCCAGCAGTTTGGCTAGCGGAACCTACGAGCAGTACTTC
TRBV5-6	once	TRBJ1-1	NA	13	CASSWGTGTEAFF	TGTGCCAGCAGCTGGGGGACGGGTACTGAAGCTTTCTTT
TRBV6-6	NA	TRBJ2-1	NA	14	CASSYVGYNNEQFF	TGTGCCAGCAGTTACGTGGGGTATAACAATGAGCAGTTCTTC
TRBV28	NA	TRBJ2-7	TRBD2	15	CASRGLAGLSYEQYF	TGTGCCAGCAGGGGGCTAGCGGGGCTTTCCTACGAGCAGTACTTC
TRBV7-9	NA	TRBJ2-3	TRBD2	12	CAISGRRDTQYF	TGCGCCATTAGCGGGCGGAGGGATACGCAGTATTTT
TRBV13	NA	TRBJ1-1	NA	13	CASSLGSNTEAFF	TGTGCCAGCAGCTTAGGCTCCAACACTGAAGCTTTCTTT
TRBV12-1	NA	TRBJ2-5	NA	15	CASSSRLTIAETQYF	TGTGCCAGCAGCTCCCGTCTGACTATCGCAGAGACCCAGTACTTC
TRBV5-4	NA	TRBJ1-1	NA	13	CASSFGGYTEAFF	TGTGCCAGCAGCTTCGGTGGGTACACTGAAGCTTTCTTT
TRBV13	NA	TRBJ1-2	NA	17	CASSLGGLTTADYGYTF	TGTGCCAGCAGCTTAGGAGGGCTTACGACGGCAGACTATGGCTACACCTTC
TRBV10-3	NA	TRBJ2-3	TRBD2	14	CASSSGTSTDTQYF	TGTGCCTCTAGTAGCGGGACTAGCACAGATACGCAGTATTTT
TRBV6-5	NA	TRBJ2-1	NA	14	CASSLYSSYNEQFF	TGTGCCAGCAGTCTATATAGCTCCTACAATGAGCAGTTCTTC
TRBV4-1	NA	TRBJ1-1	NA	15	CASSQDRSEGTEAFF	TGCGCCAGCAGCCAAGATCGTAGCGAGGGAACTGAAGCTTTCTTT
TRBV27	NA	TRBJ1-2	NA	14	CASSLQPLVYGYTF	TGTGCCAGCAGTTTACAGCCGTTAGTGTATGGCTACACCTTC
TRBV9	NA	TRBJ1-1	TRBD1	14	CASSPRQGRTEAFF	TGTGCCAGCAGCCCCCGACAGGGCCGAACTGAAGCTTTCTTT
TRBV30	NA	TRBJ1-5	NA	15	CAWSAGIQSNQPQHF	TGTGCCTGGAGTGCCGGGATACAGAGTAATCAGCCCCAGCATTTT
TRBV4-3	NA	TRBJ2-1	NA	14	CASSQDLGDYEQFF	TGCGCCAGCAGCCAAGATTTGGGGGACTATGAGCAGTTCTTC
TRBV6-1	NA	TRBJ2-7	NA	14	CASSVRGVGYEQYF	TGTGCCAGCAGTGTGAGGGGGGTCGGCTACGAGCAGTACTTC
TRBV6-5	NA	TRBJ2-7	NA	13	CASSYGTTYEQYF	TGTGCCAGCAGTTACGGCACCACCTACGAGCAGTACTTC
TRBV9	NA	TRBJ1-5	NA	16	CASSAPMPHPEQPQHF	TGTGCCAGCAGCGCCCCCATGCCGCATCCGGAGCAGCCCCAGCATTTT
TRBV10-3	NA	TRBJ2-7	TRBD2	13	CAIRGLATYEQYF	TGTGCCATCAGGGGACTAGCGACCTACGAGCAGTACTTC